This T cell receptor beta chain is drawn from a study of T cell repertoires in cytomegalovirus infection. Study summary: CMV epitopes used comprised recently identified HLA-C-restricted ones and well-studied HLA-B-restricted ones. Public TCR beta signatures were indicative of both CMV infection and a matching HLA type. Study conclusions and caveats: The response measured ex vivo was dominated by TCR beta clonotypes (HLA-C-restricted and CMV-specific).

TCRdb reprocessed the reads with MiXCR, giving one entry per CDR3 protein. This sample has 300,000 or so distinct CDR3 sequences, with approximately 25% found just once. The CDR3 has 15 amino acids. Germline lookup yields CDR1 MGHRA and CDR2 YSYEKL. V lost 3 bases and J 4 bases, leaving 13 bases between the germline ends. A note on this clonotype: The target antigen is unknown.

Source: cultured PBMCs, taken from culture after CMV antigen stimulation. The receptor was derived from a human donor in good health (CMV status not recorded). Some clones in this sample may be carry-over from other donors' samples. The chain joins TRBV4-1 to TRBJ2-1; either TRBD1 or TRBD2 may fit D (6 bases each). The CDR3 sequence: CASSQGAGQYNEQFF. The CDR3 region has the DNA TGCGCCAGCAGCCAGGGGGCGGGGCAATACAATGAGCAGTTCTTC.